A single sample gave rise to the 21 T cell receptor beta chains below, sequenced in a study of blood T cell repertoires in COVID-19. Some clones are missing from TCRdb's copy, which holds only in-frame ones; the method was immunoSEQ multiplex PCR. The table has about 62,000 clones, 70% to 90% seen once. The specimen was peripheral blood. The receptor set was obtained from a man aged 70 or older with acute or convalescent COVID-19.

This clone was observed a handful of times. The chain uses TRBV27 and TRBJ2-7; 16 bases fit TRBD2. The germline CDR1 and CDR2 sequences are MNHEY and SMNVEV (reference sequence). This CDR3 is 15 amino acids long. J lost 6 bases, V lost 5 bases, and 4 bases had no gene match. CDR3 sequence: CASSPGTSGRAEQYF. Here the CDR3 DNA reads TGTGCCAGCAGTCCCGGGACTAGCGGGAGGGCCGAGCAGTACTTC.

The chain carries TRBV27 and TRBJ2-2; D is perhaps TRBD2 (6 bases). This CDR3 contains 18 residues. The germline CDR1 and CDR2 sequences are MNHEY and SMNVEV (reference sequence). Trimming removed 1 base at V and 2 bases at J, with 17 bases between. CDR3 residues: CASSLFATAGFNTGELFF. The DNA of the CDR3 is TGTGCCAGCAGTTTATTCGCGACGGCGGGGTTTAACACCGGGGAGCTGTTTTTT.

V and J are TRBV5-1 and TRBJ1-1; D is possibly TRBD1 (5 bases). CDR1 SGHRS and CDR2 YFSETQ come from the germline V gene. The CDR3 has 16 amino acids. V lost 1 base and J lost 8, with 21 bases in between. The CDR3 DNA follows: TGCGCCAGCAGCTTGTTCCAGGGTGGGACTGGCGGGGAAGCTTTCTTT. Amino acid sequence: CASSLFQGGTGGEAFF.

V is TRBV6-2 or TRBV6-3 and J is TRBJ2-6; D is possibly TRBD2 (6 bases). The CDR3 consists of 18 residues. In germline, CDR1 is MNHEY, CDR2 SVGEGT. The ends were cut back, 5 bases at V and 2 bases at J, with 19 bases in the middle. CDR3 DNA sequence: TGTGCCAGCAGTGGACGCGGGGCAGGGAAGGCTGGGGCCAACGTCCTGACTTTC. This gives the protein CASSGRGAGKAGANVLTF.

The CDR3 loop reads CASSSSGRTYNEQFF. The CDR3 DNA follows: TGTGCCAGTAGTTCTAGCGGGAGAACTTACAATGAGCAGTTCTTC. The chain employs TRBV19 and TRBJ2-1; TRBD2 matches 10 bases. Looked up from germline, CDR1 is LNHDA and CDR2 is SQIVND (reference sequence). This CDR3 is 15 amino acids long. Trimming cost V 5 bases and J 4 bases; bases outside gene matches: 5.

The genes are TRBV6-5 and TRBJ2-5, with 8 bases matching TRBD1. CDR1 is MNHEY, CDR2 SVGAGI, per germline. Unmatched junction bases numbered 12, after V lost 7 bases and J lost 5 bases. CDR3 length equals 15 residues. CDR3 region: CASTGGQGVVETQYF. The DNA of the CDR3 is TGTGCCAGCACCGGAGGACAGGGAGTTGTGGAGACCCAGTACTTC.

This chain connects TRBV6-5 to TRBJ1-5; D possibly corresponds to TRBD1 (5 bases). Germline-derived CDR1 and CDR2 are MNHEY and SVGAGI. V shed 8 bases and J shed 3 bases, with 17 bases lying between them. This CDR3 is 15 amino acids long. Written as DNA, the CDR3 is TGTGCCAGCCGATCTTATGACAGTTTCAATCAGCCCCAGCATTTT. As protein: CASRSYDSFNQPQHF.

The rearrangement uses TRBV19 and TRBJ1-1; D possibly corresponds to TRBD1 (5 bases). The CDR3 is 13 residues long. Germline CDR1 LNHDA, CDR2 SQIVND (reference sequence). The V end was cut by 7 bases, the J end by 7 bases, with 16 bases between. The CDR3 sequence is CASNPRKGNEAFF. CDR3 coding DNA: TGTGCCAGTAACCCCAGAAAGGGGAATGAAGCTTTCTTT.

This chain joins TRBV2 and TRBJ2-7; the D gene is possibly TRBD1 (6 bases). V was pared by 7 bases and J by 4 bases, with 14 bases between. Germline CDR1 SNHLY, CDR2 FYNNEI. The CDR3 consists of 13 residues. CDR3 nucleotide sequence: TGTGCCAGCACAGGGGAGTGGGGGTACGAGCAGTACTTC. It codes for CASTGEWGYEQYF.

J is TRBJ1-2 and V is TRBV3-1 (or the pseudogene TRBV3-2), with D unclear. Germline V gives CDR1 LGHDT, CDR2 YNNKEL (reference sequence). This CDR3 contains 13 residues. V was pared by 1 base and J by 7 bases, with 10 bases between. CDR3 in amino acids: CASSQAVSGGYTF. The CDR3 DNA is TGTGCCAGCAGCCAAGCGGTTTCCGGTGGCTACACCTTC.

The chain carries TRBV5-1 and TRBJ1-2; tentatively, D is TRBD1 (6 bases). CDR3 length: 16 amino acids. The ends were cut back, 0 bases at V and 2 bases at J, with 14 bases in the middle. Germline lookup yields CDR1 SGHRS and CDR2 YFSETQ. CDR3 sequence: CASSLDLRTANYGYTF. In DNA form, the CDR3 reads TGCGCCAGCAGCTTGGATCTGAGGACAGCCAACTATGGCTACACCTTC.

The chain carries TRBV6-5 and TRBJ1-1; D ambiguous. CDR3 size: 14 residues. The germline V and J ends were trimmed by 0 bases and 0 bases, with 5 bases remaining between them. In germline, CDR1 is MNHEY, CDR2 SVGAGI. This CDR3 is CASSYSQMNTEAFF. The CDR3 region has the DNA TGTGCCAGCAGTTACTCCCAAATGAACACTGAAGCTTTCTTT.

This chain joins TRBV5-5 and TRBJ2-7; D uncertain. Per the germline V gene, CDR1 is SGHKS and CDR2 is YYEKEE (reference sequence). The CDR3 contains 11 residues. V lost 2 bases to trimming and J lost 3 bases, with 3 bases between them. As DNA, the CDR3 is TGTGCCAGCAGCTTATACTACGAGCAGTACTTC. Translated, it gives CASSLYYEQYF.

For the CDR3, the DNA is TGTGCCAGCAGCCAAGAAGTCAGGGGGGCTCAACAATGGTCTGAAGCTTTCTTT. Translation: CASSQEVRGAQQWSEAFF. This chain uses TRBV14 with TRBJ1-1; 7 nucleotides match TRBD1. The CDR3 is 18 residues long. The V segment lost 0 bases and the J segment 6 bases; nucleotides outside the gene matches: 16. CDR1 and CDR2 (germline): SGHDN, FVKESK. The variable domain in full, with the rest retrieved from reference TRBV14 and TRBJ1-1, is EAGVTQFPSHSVIEKGQTVTLRCDPISGHDNLYWYRRVMGKEIKFLLHFVKESKQDESGMPNNRFLAERTGGTYSTLKVQPAELEDSGVYFCASSQEVRGAQQWSEAFFGQGTRLTVV.

The chain employs TRBV7-9 and TRBJ2-4, with a weak D call TRBD2 (5 bases). The V and J ends lost 1 base and 7 bases respectively, with 17 bases between them. Per germline, CDR1 SEHNR and CDR2 FQNEAQ (reference sequence). CDR3 size: 16 residues. The CDR3 reads CASSLDGGRSRNIQYF. CDR3 nucleotide sequence: TGTGCCAGCAGCTTAGATGGCGGGCGCAGCCGCAACATTCAGTACTTC.

The genes are TRBV28 and TRBJ1-5; D is unclear. Germline CDR1 reads MDHEN; CDR2 reads SYDVKM. The CDR3 has 17 amino acids. Trimming pared 6 bases from V and 1 base from J, leaving 19 bases between. The CDR3 sequence: CASSLTAATRSNQPQHF. As DNA, the CDR3 is TGTGCCAGCAGCCTAACCGCCGCAACGCGGAGCAATCAGCCCCAGCATTTT.

The rearrangement uses TRBV19 and TRBJ2-3; D unresolved. There are 13 residues in the CDR3. Trimming took 5 bases from V and 1 from J, leaving 7 bases between them. From germline, CDR1 is LNHDA and CDR2 SQIVND (reference sequence). CDR3 nucleotide sequence: TGTGCCAGTAGTCACGGAGGCACAGATACGCAGTATTTT. Protein product: CASSHGGTDTQYF.

A few counts support this clone. The gene calls are TRBV19 and TRBJ2-1; 7 bases are a match to TRBD1. Germline V lookup: CDR1 LNHDA, CDR2 SQIVND (reference sequence). The CDR3 is 15 residues long. The junction had 9 bases not matched to a gene; V was cut back by 6 bases and J by 4 bases. This CDR3 is CASSQGTGVYNEQFF. The DNA of the CDR3 is TGTGCCAGTAGCCAAGGAACAGGGGTTTACAATGAGCAGTTCTTC.

V gene TRBV24-1 combines with J gene TRBJ2-3, with TRBD2 matching over 7 bases. The CDR3 extends over 14 amino acids. The V gene's germline CDR1 is KGHDR and CDR2 SFDVKD. V gave up 6 bases and J gave up 0 bases; unmatched junction bases: 2. The CDR3 DNA is TGTGCCACCAGTCCGGGGGGAAGCACAGATACGCAGTATTTT. Translation: CATSPGGSTDTQYF.

The chain joins TRBV28 to TRBJ2-7; a possible D gene is TRBD2 (5 bases). The CDR3 runs 14 residues. Germline lookup yields CDR1 MDHEN and CDR2 SYDVKM. V was cut by 5 bases and J by 1 base, with 12 bases left in between. This chain's CDR3 is CASSQRAPSYEQYF. CDR3 bases: TGTGCCAGCAGTCAGAGGGCACCGTCCTACGAGCAGTACTTC.

The rearrangement links TRBV18 to TRBJ1-2; D is perhaps TRBD1 (6 bases). V lost 4 bases and J lost 4, with 13 bases in between. CDR1 is KGHSH and CDR2 is LQKENI in the germline V gene. The CDR3 has 14 amino acids. CDR3 in DNA: TGTGCCAGCTCACAAGGTCAGGGGCCCTATGGCTACACCTTC. It codes for CASSQGQGPYGYTF.